This TCR beta chain was sequenced for a study of shared clonotypes between healthy human individuals. Study-level information: There were three CD4 naive, three CD4 memory, two CD8 naive and one CD8 memory plates per donor.

Points on this clone: Antigen: not known.

Between the trimmed V and J ends, which lost 4 bases and 4 bases, there was a span of 13 bases. The CDR3 is 14 residues long. Germline-derived CDR1 and CDR2 are SEHNR and FQNEAQ (reference sequence). Study-level results: Generation probabilities were higher for clonotypes shared across all four sorted-subset donors than for unshared ones.

Naive CD8 populations comprised CD45RO-negative cells positively selected for CCR7, excluding terminally differentiated effector memory CD45RA+ cells. The method was immunoSEQ multiplex PCR; TCRdb's version includes in-frame clones alone and lacks a portion of them. The sample has approximately 2,000,000 clones, around 93% seen once. This clonotype was obtained from a young man in good health. Some clones in this sample may be carry-over from other donors' samples. The chain employs TRBV7-9 and TRBJ1-1; tentatively, D is TRBD1 (5 bases). The source material was naive CD8+ T cells from PBMCs. CDR3 region: CASSSGTWGTEAFF. As DNA, the CDR3 is TGTGCCAGCAGCTCCGGGACTTGGGGCACTGAAGCTTTCTTT.